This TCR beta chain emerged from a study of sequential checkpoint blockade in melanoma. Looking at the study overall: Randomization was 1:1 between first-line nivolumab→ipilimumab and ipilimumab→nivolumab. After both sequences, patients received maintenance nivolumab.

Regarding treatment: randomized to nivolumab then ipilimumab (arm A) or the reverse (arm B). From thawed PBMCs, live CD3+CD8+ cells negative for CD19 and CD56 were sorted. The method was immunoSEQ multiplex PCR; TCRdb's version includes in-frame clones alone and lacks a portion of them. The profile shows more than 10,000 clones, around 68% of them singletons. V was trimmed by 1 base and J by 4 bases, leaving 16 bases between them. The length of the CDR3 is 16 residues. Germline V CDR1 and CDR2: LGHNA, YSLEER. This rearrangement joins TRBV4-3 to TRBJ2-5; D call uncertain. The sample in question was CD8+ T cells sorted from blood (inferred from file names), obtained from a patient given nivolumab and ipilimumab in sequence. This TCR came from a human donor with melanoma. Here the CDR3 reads CASSQGLPRVGETQYF. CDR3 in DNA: TGCGCCAGCAGCCAAGGTCTCCCTAGAGTCGGAGAGACCCAGTACTTC.